These T cell receptor beta chains were read from a single sample in a study of blood T cell repertoires in COVID-19. The assay was immunoSEQ multiplex PCR, and TCRdb's table has in-frame clones only and misses some. The sample shows some 83,000 clones, 70% to 90% of them seen only once. Sequenced input: peripheral blood. These receptors were taken from a woman of 80 years or more with active or convalescent COVID-19. The CDR3 runs from the conserved cysteine through the conserved F or W. A D gene is named only where the DNA matches it firmly. Size tells how often a clone was seen (once, few, many) or the class of an expanded clone, and some rows leave it out.

>NA|TRBJ1-3|TRBV28|NA
CASITGTGNTIYF
TGTGCCAGCATAACGGGAACTGGAAACACCATATATTTT
>NA|TRBJ2-7|TRBV28|NA
CASRFRAVSYEQYF
TGTGCCAGCAGATTCCGCGCGGTTTCCTACGAGCAGTACTTC
>TRBD2|TRBJ2-1|TRBV19|NA
CASSVSGHNEQFF
TGTGCCAGTAGTGTTAGCGGGCACAATGAGCAGTTCTTC
>NA|TRBJ1-1|TRBV12-3/TRBV12-4|NA
CATHPQVDTEAFF
TGTGCCACCCACCCACAGGTGGACACTGAAGCTTTCTTT
>TRBD2|TRBJ2-1|TRBV5-6|NA
CASTRGGAEQFF
TGTGCCAGCACCCGGGGGGGGGCTGAGCAGTTCTTC
>TRBD2|TRBJ2-5|TRBV6-2/TRBV6-3|NA
CASSYGIAGYQETQYF
TGTGCCAGCAGTTACGGAATAGCGGGCTACCAAGAGACCCAGTACTTC
>NA|TRBJ2-5|TRBV27|NA
CASSSGSSQTQYF
TGTGCCAGCAGTTCCGGGTCCAGCCAGACCCAGTACTTC
>NA|TRBJ2-6|TRBV5-8|NA
CASSPRLGRFMAGANVLTF
TGTGCCAGCAGCCCTAGACTAGGGCGATTTATGGCTGGGGCCAACGTCCTGACTTTC
>NA|TRBJ2-2|TRBV3-1/TRBV3-2|NA
CASRVRGGTGELFF
TGTGCCAGCAGGGTTAGAGGGGGCACCGGGGAGCTGTTTTTT
>NA|TRBJ2-7|TRBV7-9|NA
CASRMNSGYEQYF
TGTGCCAGCAGGATGAACTCAGGCTACGAGCAGTACTTC
>NA|TRBJ2-2|TRBV5-1|NA
CASSEPKVGSITGELFF
TGCGCCAGCAGCGAGCCCAAGGTGGGCTCGATCACCGGGGAGCTGTTTTTT
>NA|TRBJ2-7|TRBV6-5|NA
CASSYGGLTYEQYF
TGTGCCAGCAGTTATGGGGGACTGACCTACGAGCAGTACTTC
>TRBD1|TRBJ1-6|TRBV4-1|NA
CASSRDGQGASPANSPLHF
TGCGCCAGCAGCCGAGACGGACAGGGGGCTTCCCCGGCCAATTCACCCCTCCACTTT
>NA|TRBJ1-5|TRBV11-3|NA
CASSYGQGWEPQHF
TGTGCCAGCAGCTACGGCCAGGGCTGGGAGCCCCAGCATTTT
>TRBD2|TRBJ2-2|TRBV28|NA
CASSSLPGTSVVRTGELFF
TGTGCCAGCAGTTCGCTTCCCGGGACTAGCGTCGTAAGGACCGGGGAGCTGTTTTTT
>TRBD2|TRBJ2-1|TRBV28|NA
CASSPFGLAHRNEQFF
TGTGCCAGCAGTCCCTTCGGACTAGCCCACAGGAATGAGCAGTTCTTC
>TRBD1|TRBJ1-2|TRBV10-2|NA
CASTPGTGNYGYTF
TGCGCCAGCACCCCAGGGACAGGAAACTATGGCTACACCTTC
>TRBD1|TRBJ2-5|TRBV6-1|NA
CASRRDSQETQYF
TGTGCCAGCAGACGGGACAGCCAAGAGACCCAGTACTTC
>NA|TRBJ1-3|TRBV18|NA
CASSPSQGPQNTIYF
TGTGCCAGCTCACCATCGCAGGGGCCCCAAAACACCATATATTTT
>NA|TRBJ1-2|TRBV7-9|once
CASSLGPGSNYGYTF
TGTGCCAGCAGCTTAGGACCAGGGTCCAACTATGGCTACACCTTC
>TRBD1|TRBJ1-2|TRBV6-4|NA
CASSASEDRHGYTF
TGTGCCAGCAGCGCATCCGAGGACAGGCATGGCTACACCTTC
>NA|TRBJ1-4|TRBV18|NA
CASSPLNRDEKLFF
TGTGCCAGCTCACCATTAAACAGGGATGAAAAACTGTTTTTT
>TRBD2|TRBJ2-7|TRBV3-1/TRBV3-2|once
CASSPIAGGEQYF
TGTGCCAGCAGCCCTATAGCGGGAGGTGAGCAGTACTTC
>TRBD1|TRBJ2-7|TRBV5-6|NA
CASSLRDRSREQYF
TGTGCCAGCAGTTTGCGGGACAGGTCTCGCGAGCAGTACTTC
>NA|TRBJ1-2|TRBV12-5|NA
CASGLPGRGGGPATF
TGTGCTAGTGGTTTGCCCGGACGAGGTGGAGGGCCCGCCACCTTC
>TRBD2|TRBJ2-3|TRBV24-1|NA
CATSDASGSQTDTQYF
TGTGCCACCAGTGATGCTAGCGGGAGTCAAACAGATACGCAGTATTTT
>NA|TRBJ2-2|TRBV19|NA
CASSILRQLVAGELFF
TGTGCCAGTAGTATCCTGAGACAGCTGGTGGCCGGGGAGCTGTTTTTT
>TRBD1|TRBJ2-7|TRBV7-2|NA
CASSPGQPPMEQYF
TGTGCCAGCAGCCCGGGACAGCCTCCGATGGAGCAGTACTTC
>NA|TRBJ2-7|TRBV27|NA
CASSFSQGADYEQYF
TGTGCCAGCAGTTTTTCACAGGGCGCAGACTACGAGCAGTACTTC
>TRBD1|TRBJ1-6|TRBV6-2/TRBV6-3|NA
CASSRTGQDSPLHF
TGTGCCAGCAGTCGGACAGGGCAGGATTCACCCCTCCACTTT
>TRBD1|TRBJ2-7|TRBV3-1/TRBV3-2|NA
CASSPGTGYRQYF
TGTGCCAGCAGCCCCGGGACAGGGTACAGGCAGTACTTC
>TRBD1|TRBJ1-3|TRBV19|NA
CASSANRGSGNTIYF
TGTGCCAGTAGTGCCAACAGGGGCTCTGGAAACACCATATATTTT
>NA|TRBJ2-1|TRBV6-5|NA
CASSRNLEVNEQFF
TGTGCCAGCAGTCGGAATTTGGAGGTCAATGAGCAGTTCTTC
>NA|TRBJ2-7|TRBV15|NA
CATSRDRGTGLTEQYF
TGTGCCACCAGCAGAGATAGGGGAACAGGGTTAACCGAGCAGTACTTC
>NA|TRBJ1-2|TRBV6-5|few
CASSNRALDYGYTF
TGTGCCAGCAGCAACAGGGCGCTCGACTATGGCTACACCTTC
>TRBD2|TRBJ2-3|TRBV10-3|NA
CAIGPGTSGPTDTQYF
TGTGCCATCGGTCCCGGGACTAGCGGCCCCACAGATACGCAGTATTTT
>NA|TRBJ2-2|TRBV21-1|NA
CQTGYRDTGELFF
TGTCAAACAGGCTACCGCGACACCGGGGAGCTGTTTTTT
>TRBD1|TRBJ1-4|TRBV28|NA
CASSFGRGRYEKLFF
TGTGCCAGCAGTTTCGGTAGGGGGCGTTATGAAAAACTGTTTTTT
>NA|TRBJ2-3|TRBV4-1|NA
CASSQDRYSGTSTDTQYF
TGCGCCAGCAGCCAAGACCGATACTCAGGGACAAGCACAGATACGCAGTATTTT
>TRBD2|TRBJ2-7|TRBV7-9|NA
CASSWEGVGAYEQYF
TGTGCCAGCAGCTGGGAGGGAGTTGGGGCCTACGAGCAGTACTTC
>NA|TRBJ2-5|TRBV28|NA
CASSSRVPETQYF
TGTGCCAGCAGTTCCAGGGTCCCAGAGACCCAGTACTTC
>NA|TRBJ2-7|TRBV10-3|NA
CAISEGPSYEQYF
TGTGCCATCAGTGAGGGCCCCTCCTACGAGCAGTACTTC
>NA|TRBJ1-1|TRBV28|once
CASRPGTLNTEAFF
TGTGCCAGCAGACCTGGGACACTGAACACTGAAGCTTTCTTT
>TRBD1|TRBJ1-6|TRBV9|NA
CASSVALGTGPNSPLHF
TGTGCCAGCAGCGTAGCTCTAGGGACAGGGCCTAATTCACCCCTCCACTTT
>NA|TRBJ2-2|TRBV7-9|NA
CASSLRSVNTGELFF
TGTGCCAGCAGCTTGCGTTCGGTGAACACCGGGGAGCTGTTTTTT
>NA|TRBJ2-2|TRBV3-1/TRBV3-2|NA
CASSQAADAGELFF
TGTGCCAGCAGCCAAGCCGCGGATGCCGGGGAGCTGTTTTTT
>NA|TRBJ1-2|TRBV4-3|NA
CASSPVGGKNYGYTF
TGCGCCAGCAGCCCCGTGGGGGGTAAGAACTATGGCTACACCTTC
>NA|TRBJ2-1|TRBV19|NA
CASSRLGYEQFF
TGTGCCAGTAGCAGACTAGGATATGAGCAGTTCTTC
>NA|TRBJ1-2|TRBV6-5|NA
CASSYSKTVSNYGYTF
TGTGCCAGCAGTTACTCGAAGACAGTATCTAACTATGGCTACACCTTC
>NA|TRBJ2-3|TRBV3-1/TRBV3-2|NA
CASSQRLTHGGDTQYF
TGTGCCAGCAGCCAAAGACTCACCCACGGAGGAGATACGCAGTATTTT
>TRBD2|TRBJ2-2|TRBV18|NA
CASSPSTSGRAVMTGELFF
TGTGCCAGCTCACCAAGCACTAGCGGGAGGGCCGTTATGACCGGGGAGCTGTTTTTT
>TRBD2|TRBJ2-3|TRBV6-5|once
CASRIAGSGDTQYF
TGTGCCAGCAGAATAGCGGGATCGGGAGATACGCAGTATTTT
>TRBD1|TRBJ1-6|TRBV28|NA
CASTRTGTYSPLHF
TGTGCCAGCACCCGGACAGGAACTTATTCACCCCTCCACTTT
>TRBD1|TRBJ2-7|TRBV5-1|NA
CASSSYQGAVYEQYF
TGCGCCAGCAGCTCGTATCAGGGGGCAGTCTACGAGCAGTACTTC
>TRBD1|TRBJ1-2|TRBV24-1|once
CATRGTGTGGWGYTF
TGTGCCACCAGGGGAACCGGGACAGGGGGATGGGGCTACACCTTC
>NA|TRBJ1-2|TRBV4-2|NA
CASSQGGTGRNYGYTF
TGTGCCAGCAGCCAAGGGGGAACAGGGCGTAACTATGGCTACACCTTC
>TRBD1|TRBJ1-1|TRBV7-3|NA
CASSPRTGVQAEAFF
TGTGCCAGCAGCCCCCGGACAGGGGTTCAAGCTGAAGCTTTCTTT
>TRBD2|TRBJ2-5|TRBV28|NA
CASSGGSRQTQYF
TGTGCCAGCAGCGGGGGGTCTCGACAGACCCAGTACTTC
>NA|TRBJ2-4|TRBV6-5|NA
CASRSQGGGNIQYF
TGTGCCAGCAGGAGCCAGGGGGGAGGAAACATTCAGTACTTC
>TRBD1|TRBJ1-6|TRBV5-6|once
CASSLGTGGFLNNSPLHF
TGTGCCAGCAGCTTGGGGACAGGGGGCTTCCTCAATAATTCACCCCTCCACTTT